These 23 T cell receptor beta chains were all obtained from the same sample, sequenced in a study of T-cell memory formation after mild COVID-19. Via MiXCR, TCRdb re-called the 5' RACE reads, giving one row per CDR3 protein. The sample shows approximately 500,000 distinct CDR3 sequences, 20% to 25% of them seen only once. The sequenced sample consisted of PBMCs or a T cell subset sorted from them (not recorded which). These receptor sequences come from an adult woman who had mild COVID-19 (a few samples of this study predate the infection). Cell type and time point are not known.

This clonotype was counted at least ten times. The V call is TRBV5-1, the J call TRBJ1-6; 12 nucleotides align to TRBD1. This CDR3 is built from 21 residues. Germline trimming cut 3 bases from V and 5 bases from J; bases unmatched to any gene: 18. From germline, CDR1 is SGHRS and CDR2 YFSETQ. This chain's CDR3 is CASSYYPGQGASPGNNSPLHF. The CDR3 bases are TGCGCCAGCAGCTACTACCCGGGACAGGGGGCTAGTCCCGGGAATAATTCACCCCTCCACTTT.

V usage is TRBV24-1 and J usage is TRBJ2-5; D gene unclear. This CDR3 has 16 amino acids. Trimming took off 4 bases at V and 1 base at J, with 15 bases between the two ends. Per the germline V gene, CDR1 is KGHDR and CDR2 is SFDVKD. CDR3: CATSDTRGRSQETQYF. The CDR3 region has the DNA TGTGCCACCAGTGACACCCGCGGACGCAGCCAAGAGACCCAGTACTTC.

This clonotype has just a few counts. For the CDR3, the DNA is TGTGCCACCTCGAGGGGGGTTGGCTACACCTTC. Translating gives CATSRGVGYTF. The chain carries TRBV7-8 and TRBJ1-2, with D maybe TRBD1 (6 bases). Trimming shortened V by 10 bases and J by 7 bases, and 13 bases separated the two germline ends. The germline gives CDR1 SGHVS, CDR2 FQNEAQ. The CDR3 is 11 residues long.

The gene calls are TRBV9 and TRBJ1-4; no definite D call. Germline assignment: CDR1 SGDLS and CDR2 YYNGEE. CDR3 size: 16 residues. The V end lost 1 base, the J end lost 3 bases, and 13 bases lay between the germline ends. The CDR3 is CASSVSPAGANEKLFF. The CDR3 DNA sequence: TGTGCCAGCAGCGTATCACCTGCGGGAGCTAATGAAAAACTGTTTTTT.

V and J are TRBV3-1 and TRBJ2-2; no definite D call. V lost 5 bases and J lost 0, with 10 bases in between. Germline V gene sequence: CDR1 LGHDT, CDR2 YNNKEL (reference sequence). The CDR3 is made up of 15 amino acids. CDR3 coding DNA: TGTGCCAGCAGCTTTTCCTCTGCGAACACCGGGGAGCTGTTTTTT. Translating it yields CASSFSSANTGELFF.

The J gene is TRBJ2-1, the V gene TRBV7-9; the match to TRBD1 covers 11 bases. The junction had 8 bases not matched to a gene; V was cut back by 0 bases and J by 4 bases. The CDR3 length is 18 residues. Germline V gene data show CDR1 as SEHNR and CDR2 as FQNEAQ (reference sequence). CDR3: CASSLARRWDRGYNEQFF. The CDR3 bases are TGTGCCAGCAGCTTAGCGCGTCGATGGGACAGGGGGTACAATGAGCAGTTCTTC. The full variable domain, its missing parts supplied by reference TRBV7-9 and TRBJ2-1, is DTGVSQNPRHKITKRGQNVTFRCDPISEHNRLYWYRQTLGQGPEFLTYFQNEAQLEKSRLLSDRFSAERPKGSFSTLEIQRTEQGDSAMYLCASSLARRWDRGYNEQFFGPGTRLTVL.

This clonotype was counted only a few times. The chain employs TRBV12-3 or TRBV12-4 and TRBJ2-1; 10 bases align to TRBD2. The CDR3 has 15 residues. V lost 4 bases to trimming and J lost 9 bases; unmatched junction nucleotides: 9. The CDR3 nucleotides are TGTGCCAGCAGTTCCTCGACCTCTAGCGGGAGTGAGCAGTTCTTC. Translating gives CASSSSTSSGSEQFF.

The gene calls are TRBV20-1 and TRBJ2-7, with 7 nucleotides matching TRBD1. V was clipped by 5 bases and J by 2 bases; unmatched bases: 9. CDR1 and CDR2 from the germline V gene are DFQATT and SNEGSKA (reference sequence). The length of the CDR3 is 14 residues. CDR3 residues: CSADLRQGAYEQYF. In DNA form, the CDR3 reads TGCAGTGCTGACCTCAGACAGGGCGCCTACGAGCAGTACTTC.

This clonotype was observed a single time. The V and J genes are TRBV7-2 and TRBJ1-1; 7 bases match TRBD1. The CDR3 contains 13 residues. Per the germline V gene, CDR1 is SGHTA and CDR2 is FQGNSA. Trimming took 5 bases from V and 4 from J; bases not matched to a gene: 4. CDR3 DNA: TGTGCCAGCAGCGACAGGACAGGCACTGAAGCTTTCTTT. Protein: CASSDRTGTEAFF.

This clonotype was observed a few times. The V call is TRBV6-6, the J call TRBJ1-1; D remains unclear. Trimming removed 0 bases at V and 3 bases at J, with 14 bases between. The CDR3 runs 16 residues. The germline CDR1 and CDR2 sequences are MNHNY and SVGAGI (reference sequence). In DNA form, the CDR3 reads TGTGCCAGCAGTTACTCGAGTCTTGGGGATGACACTGAAGCTTTCTTT. Protein sequence: CASSYSSLGDDTEAFF.

The chain employs TRBV30 and TRBJ2-5; D assignment may be TRBD1 or TRBD2 (5 bases each). The CDR3 spans 13 residues. V shed 1 base and J shed 5 bases, with 11 bases lying between them. Germline V gene data show CDR1 as GTSNPN and CDR2 as SVGIG (reference sequence). The CDR3, as DNA: TGTGCCTGGAGTGCGGGGCGTCGGGAGACCCAGTACTTC. Protein sequence: CAWSAGRRETQYF.

This clonotype was recorded a few times. The CDR3 is CASSLSHRGGYGYTF. DNA of the CDR3: TGTGCCAGCAGTTTATCACACAGGGGGGGGTACGGCTACACCTTC. This chain joins TRBV12-3 or TRBV12-4 and TRBJ1-2; 8 nucleotides line up with TRBD1. Trimming cost V 2 bases and J 8 bases; bases outside gene matches: 10. This CDR3 spans 15 amino acids.

In its sample, this clonotype was seen a few times. The chain combines TRBV6-1 with TRBJ1-1; no definite D call. The V end lost 7 bases, the J end lost 4 bases, and 4 bases lay between the germline ends. The CDR3 contains 10 residues. Germline CDR1 MNHNS, CDR2 SASEGT. CDR3 nucleotides: TGTGCCAGCAAGGTCACTGAAGCTTTCTTT. Protein: CASKVTEAFF.

The V call is TRBV29-1, the J call TRBJ1-2; 10 bases are shared with TRBD1. CDR3 size: 14 residues. With 7 bases clipped from V and 4 bases from J, the junction kept 9 bases outside the gene matches. Germline V gene lookup returns CDR1 SQVTM and CDR2 ANQGSEA. Written as DNA, the CDR3 is TGCAGCGCTCCCGGGACAGGGGACGCCTATGGCTACACCTTC. This translates into CSAPGTGDAYGYTF.

The rearrangement joins TRBV7-8 to TRBJ2-7; D might be TRBD1 (5 bases). The CDR3 has 15 amino acids. Trimming took 3 bases from V and 3 from J, leaving 15 bases between them. Per the germline V gene, CDR1 is SGHVS and CDR2 is FQNEAQ. This CDR3 reads CASSLEDSTLYEQYF. The CDR3 DNA sequence: TGTGCCAGCAGCTTGGAAGACAGTACCCTCTACGAGCAGTACTTC. The full variable domain, its missing parts supplied by reference TRBV7-8 and TRBJ2-7, is GAGVSQSPRYKVAKRGQDVALRCDPISGHVSLFWYQQALGQGPEFLTYFQNEAQLDKSGLPSDRFFAERPEGSVSTLKIQRTQQEDSAVYLCASSLEDSTLYEQYFGPGTRLTVT.

The chain carries TRBV15 and TRBJ2-7, with 9 bases matching TRBD1. The CDR3 length is 14 residues. The germline gives CDR1 LNHNV, CDR2 YYDKDF (reference sequence). The ends lost 8 bases at V and 6 bases at J; junction bases unmatched: 11. CDR3 bases: TGTGCCACCCACCTCTCGGGGACAGGGCTCGAGCAGTACTTC. It is translated as CATHLSGTGLEQYF.

This clonotype has more than one count but fewer than ten. The rearrangement links TRBV10-3 to TRBJ2-3; D remains unclear. Per germline, CDR1 ENHRY and CDR2 SYGVKD. The V and J ends lost 10 bases and 5 bases respectively, with 19 bases between them. The CDR3 contains 14 residues. This CDR3 reads CATMAGQGRDTQYF. CDR3 in DNA: TGTGCCACCATGGCAGGTCAAGGCAGAGATACGCAGTATTTT.

This clonotype was recorded a few times. The chain joins TRBV20-1 to TRBJ2-7; D might be TRBD1 (5 bases). This CDR3 has 14 amino acids. Germline CDR1 reads DFQATT; CDR2 reads SNEGSKA (reference sequence). V shed 2 bases and J shed 0 bases, with 11 bases lying between them. The CDR3 sequence: CSARQGRASYEQYF. Here the CDR3 DNA reads TGCAGTGCTAGACAGGGTCGTGCCTCCTACGAGCAGTACTTC.

This clonotype was seen more than once but under ten times. The chain is built from TRBV5-5 and TRBJ2-3; no clear D. Trimming stripped 4 bases from V and 4 bases from J, with 16 bases between. This CDR3 has 15 amino acids. Germline V CDR1 and CDR2: SGHKS, YYEKEE (reference sequence). CDR3 DNA sequence: TGTGCCAGCAGCCTTCGACCGGATCCGGCAGATACGCAGTATTTT. Translating it yields CASSLRPDPADTQYF.

This clonotype occurred many times. An end of the junction does not agree with germline; a read error may underlie this. V gene TRBV5-1 combines with J gene TRBJ2-7, with 8 positions matching TRBD1. Germline loops: CDR1 SGHRS, CDR2 YFSETQ. CDR3 length equals 14 residues. This chain's CDR3 is CASSPDRGPYEQYF. The CDR3 bases are TGTGCCAGCAGCCCTGACAGGGGTCCCTACGAGCAGTACTTC.

The chain combines TRBV24-1 with TRBJ1-1, with no clear D. Germline loops: CDR1 KGHDR, CDR2 SFDVKD. The CDR3 sequence is 13 residues long. The V end was cut by 5 bases, the J end by 5 bases, with 11 bases between. The CDR3 DNA reads TGTGCCACCAGTGGAAGCAGGTGGACTGAAGCTTTCTTT. Residues: CATSGSRWTEAFF.

The chain carries TRBV18 and TRBJ1-1; 7 bases match TRBD1. V lost 5 bases and J lost 7; bases outside the gene matches: 10. From germline, CDR1 is KGHSH and CDR2 LQKENI. The CDR3 totals 14 residues. CDR3 in amino acids: CASSADRESLEAFF. CDR3 in DNA: TGTGCCAGCTCAGCCGACAGGGAATCTCTTGAAGCTTTCTTT. Full variable domain (outside the CDR3, taken from reference TRBV18 and TRBJ1-1): NAGVMQNPRHLVRRRGQEARLRCSPMKGHSHVYWYRQLPEEGLKFMVYLQKENIIDESGMPKERFSAEFPKEGPSILRIQQVVRGDSAAYFCASSADRESLEAFFGQGTRLTVV.

This clonotype was detected a few times. This chain uses TRBV5-1 with TRBJ2-7; D uncertain. The CDR3 contains 13 residues. Per germline, CDR1 SGHRS and CDR2 YFSETQ. V dropped 3 bases and J dropped 5 bases, with 12 bases sitting between them. CDR3 nucleotide sequence: TGCGCCAGCAGCTCAGGACCATCGGACGAGCAGTACTTC. As protein: CASSSGPSDEQYF.